The 9 T cell receptor beta chains in this list originate from one sample, sequenced in a study of OX40 agonist ivuxolimab in advanced cancers. Sequencing used immunoSEQ multiplex PCR; TCRdb keeps in-frame clones, though not all of them. Of some 17,000 clones listed, roughly 87% were seen once; the top ten hold about 25%. Material: CD4+ or CD8+ T cells sorted from blood, obtained in a trial of the OX40 agonist ivuxolimab. These TCRs come from an adult with an advanced solid tumor such as melanoma, head and neck, liver or kidney cancer.

The chain is built from TRBV10-1 and TRBJ1-6; D ambiguous. This CDR3 has 13 amino acids. Germline-derived CDR1 and CDR2 are WNHNN and SYGVQD (reference sequence). V lost 6 bases and J lost 8, with 11 bases in between. CDR3 loop: CASRQLEDSPLHF. The CDR3 DNA reads as TGCGCCAGCAGACAGTTAGAAGATTCACCCCTCCACTTT.

The sample holds a few counts of this clone. This chain connects TRBV5-8 to TRBJ2-7; 8 nucleotides match TRBD2. Trimming removed 2 bases from V and 2 bases from J; junction bases left unmatched: 6. This CDR3 is built from 15 residues. From germline, CDR1 is SGHTS and CDR2 YDEGEE. CDR3 coding DNA: TGTGCCAGCAGCTTTAGCGGGGAGTATACCTACGAGCAGTACTTC. As protein: CASSFSGEYTYEQYF.

Only a few counts were recorded for this clone. Other DNA sequences within the sample encode an identical CDR3. The V call is TRBV5-6, the J call TRBJ2-3; 10 bases agree with TRBD1. V lost 2 bases and J lost 4; bases outside the gene matches: 1. Germline loops: CDR1 SGHDT, CDR2 YYEEEE. This CDR3 contains 14 residues. The CDR3 reads CASSFGQGADTQYF. The CDR3 nucleotides are TGTGCCAGCAGCTTCGGACAGGGGGCAGATACGCAGTATTTT.

This chain uses TRBV19 with TRBJ1-3; D is undetermined. The CDR3 runs 14 residues. Trimming pared 3 bases from V and 2 bases from J, leaving 8 bases between. Per the germline V gene, CDR1 is LNHDA and CDR2 is SQIVND (reference sequence). Here the CDR3 reads CASSIEGAGNTIYF. The CDR3 nucleotides read TGTGCCAGTAGTATTGAGGGCGCTGGAAACACCATATATTTT.

V gene TRBV5-6 combines with J gene TRBJ2-2; the D is unclear. V lost 2 bases to trimming and J lost 4 bases, with 9 bases between them. CDR1 and CDR2 from the germline V gene are SGHDT and YYEEEE. CDR3 length: 14 residues. CDR3 loop: CASSFGVGTGELFF. CDR3 DNA: TGTGCCAGCAGCTTCGGAGTTGGCACCGGGGAGCTGTTTTTT.

This chain joins TRBV13 and TRBJ1-1; D gene unclear. The CDR3 contains 12 residues. V lost 2 bases to trimming and J lost 11 bases, with 12 bases between them. Germline lookup yields CDR1 PRHDT and CDR2 FYEKMQ (reference sequence). The CDR3 DNA reads TGTGCCAGCAGCTTACCCCCGCGTTTTGCTTTCTTT. Its translation: CASSLPPRFAFF.

This clone was counted a single time. The chain uses TRBV20-1 and TRBJ2-7, with a possible D match to TRBD2 (5 bases). The germline CDR1 and CDR2 sequences are DFQATT and SNEGSKA (reference sequence). Trimming pared 3 bases from V and 3 bases from J, leaving 6 bases between. The CDR3 runs to 11 residues. CDR3 sequence (DNA): TGCAGTGCTAGCCGGGACTACGAGCAGTACTTC. Amino acids: CSASRDYEQYF.

The V gene is TRBV9, the J gene TRBJ2-7, with 8 nucleotides matching TRBD1. The germline CDR1 and CDR2 sequences are SGDLS and YYNGEE. The length of the CDR3 is 12 residues. V dropped 2 bases and J dropped 6; count of bases not matched to a gene: 1. The CDR3 DNA follows: TGTGCCAGCAGCGTTACAGGGGGCGAGCAGTACTTC. Protein: CASSVTGGEQYF. Variable domain in full (rest from reference TRBV9 and TRBJ2-7): DSGVTQTPKHLITATGQRVTLRCSPRSGDLSVYWYQQSLDQGLQFLIQYYNGEERAKGNILERFSAQQFPDLHSELNLSSLELGDSALYFCASSVTGGEQYFGPGTRLTVT.

The chain joins TRBV5-1 to TRBJ2-5; 7 nucleotides line up with TRBD2. From germline, CDR1 is SGHRS and CDR2 YFSETQ. The trim removed 3 bases at V and 5 bases at J, leaving 19 bases unmatched. This CDR3 has 18 residues. CDR3 protein: CASSSPLTAGEGLETQYF. The CDR3 DNA follows: TGCGCCAGCAGCTCCCCGCTTACCGCGGGGGAGGGGTTGGAGACCCAGTACTTC.